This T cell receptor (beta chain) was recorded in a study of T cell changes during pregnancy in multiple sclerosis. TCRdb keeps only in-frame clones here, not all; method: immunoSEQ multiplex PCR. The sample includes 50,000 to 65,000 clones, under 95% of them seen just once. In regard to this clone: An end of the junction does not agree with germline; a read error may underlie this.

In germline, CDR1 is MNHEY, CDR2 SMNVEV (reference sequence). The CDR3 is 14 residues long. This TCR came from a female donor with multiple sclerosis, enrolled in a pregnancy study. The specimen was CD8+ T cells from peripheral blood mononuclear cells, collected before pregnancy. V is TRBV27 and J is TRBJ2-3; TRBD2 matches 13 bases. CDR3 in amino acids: CASSRGTSGDTSRF. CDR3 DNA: TGTGCCAGCAGCAGAGGGACTAGCGGGGATACTTCCCGTTTT.